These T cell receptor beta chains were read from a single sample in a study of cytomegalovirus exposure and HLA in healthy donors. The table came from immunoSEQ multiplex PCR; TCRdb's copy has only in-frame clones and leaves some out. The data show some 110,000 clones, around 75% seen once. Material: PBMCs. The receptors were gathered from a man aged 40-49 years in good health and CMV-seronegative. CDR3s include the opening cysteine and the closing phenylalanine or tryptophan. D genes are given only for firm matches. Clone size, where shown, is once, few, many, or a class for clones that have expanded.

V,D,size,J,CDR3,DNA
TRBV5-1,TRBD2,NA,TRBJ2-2,CASKAGGPNTGELFF,TGCGCCAGCAAGGCGGGAGGGCCGAACACCGGGGAGCTGTTTTTT
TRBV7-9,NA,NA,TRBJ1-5,CASSLAHGNQPQHF,TGTGCCAGCAGCTTAGCGCACGGGAATCAGCCCCAGCATTTT
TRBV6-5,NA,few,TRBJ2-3,CASRESSTDTQYF,TGTGCCAGCAGGGAGTCCAGCACAGATACGCAGTATTTT
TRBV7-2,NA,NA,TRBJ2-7,CASSLTSLQGYEQYF,TGTGCCAGCAGCTTAACGTCATTACAGGGCTACGAGCAGTACTTC
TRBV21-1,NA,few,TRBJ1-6,CASSPRRGPAFHPLHF,TGTGCCAGCAGCCCTCGGAGAGGCCCCGCATTTCACCCCCTCCACTTT
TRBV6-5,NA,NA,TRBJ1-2,CASRQGNNYGYTF,TGTGCCAGCAGACAGGGAAATAACTATGGCTACACCTTC
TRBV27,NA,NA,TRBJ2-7,CASSRLGGGSEQYF,TGTGCCAGCAGTAGATTGGGGGGGGGCTCCGAGCAGTACTTC
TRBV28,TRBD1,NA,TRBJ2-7,CASLGQGAYEQYF,TGTGCCAGCCTGGGACAGGGGGCCTACGAGCAGTACTTC
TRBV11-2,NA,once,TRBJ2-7,CASSRGEQYF,TGTGCCAGCAGTCGCGGGGAGCAGTACTTC
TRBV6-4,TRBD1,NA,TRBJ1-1,CASSPGQGRNTEAFF,TGTGCCAGCAGTCCTGGACAGGGGCGGAACACTGAAGCTTTCTTT
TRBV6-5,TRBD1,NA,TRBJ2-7,CASSWRTGAYEQYF,TGTGCCAGCAGTTGGCGGACAGGGGCCTACGAGCAGTACTTC
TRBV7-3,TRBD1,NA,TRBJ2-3,CASSSWTGITDTQYF,TGTGCCAGCAGCTCCTGGACAGGGATAACAGATACGCAGTATTTT
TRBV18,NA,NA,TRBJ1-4,CASSESPGHGEKLFF,TGTGCCAGCTCGGAGAGCCCGGGACACGGCGAAAAACTGTTTTTT
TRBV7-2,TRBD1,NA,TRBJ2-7,CASSLDRSSYEQYF,TGTGCCAGCAGTTTGGACAGGAGCTCCTACGAGCAGTACTTC
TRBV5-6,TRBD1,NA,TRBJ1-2,CASSLPPGQANYGYTF,TGTGCCAGCAGCTTACCTCCGGGACAGGCTAACTATGGCTACACCTTC
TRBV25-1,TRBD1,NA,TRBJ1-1,CASSEPGQGMNTEAFF,TGTGCCAGCAGTGAGCCGGGACAGGGAATGAACACTGAAGCTTTCTTT
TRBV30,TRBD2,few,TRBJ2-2,CASHEGGATGELFF,TGTGCCTCGCACGAGGGAGGGGCCACCGGGGAGCTGTTTTTT
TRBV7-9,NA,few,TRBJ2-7,CASSSRNRDKRYEQYF,TGTGCCAGCAGCTCGAGGAACAGGGACAAGAGGTACGAGCAGTACTTC
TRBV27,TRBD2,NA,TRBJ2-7,CASRGLAPSSYEQYF,TGTGCCAGCAGGGGACTAGCGCCTAGCTCCTACGAGCAGTACTTC
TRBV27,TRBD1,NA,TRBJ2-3,CATRLPGTASTDTQYF,TGTGCCACCCGCCTCCCCGGGACAGCTAGCACAGATACGCAGTATTTT
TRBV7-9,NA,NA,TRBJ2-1,CASSLLVSGTRSSYNEQFF,TGTGCCAGCAGCTTATTGGTGAGCGGCACACGTAGCTCCTACAATGAGCAGTTCTTC
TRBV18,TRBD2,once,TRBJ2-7,CASSPPTSGAAYEQYF,TGTGCCAGCTCACCTCCGACTAGCGGGGCCGCGTACGAGCAGTACTTC
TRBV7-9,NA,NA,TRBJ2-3,CASSLQYTSTDTQYF,TGTGCCAGCAGCTTGCAATATACTAGCACAGATACGCAGTATTTT
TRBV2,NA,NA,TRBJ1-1,CASSEPGNTEAFF,TGTGCCAGCAGTGAACCGGGGAACACTGAAGCTTTCTTT
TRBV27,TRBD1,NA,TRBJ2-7,CASRLRQGAQDEQYF,TGTGCCAGCAGGCTCCGACAGGGGGCTCAGGACGAGCAGTACTTC
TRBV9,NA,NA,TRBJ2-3,CASSPTTSSSTDTQYF,TGTGCCAGCAGCCCCACGACAAGTTCTAGCACAGATACGCAGTATTTT
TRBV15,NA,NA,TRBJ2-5,CATRPDRLEETQYF,TGTGCCACCAGACCGGACAGACTGGAAGAGACCCAGTACTTC
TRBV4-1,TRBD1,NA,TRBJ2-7,CASSQYLQGSSYEQYF,TGCGCCAGCAGCCAGTACCTACAGGGGAGCTCCTACGAGCAGTACTTC
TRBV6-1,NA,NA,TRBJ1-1,CASREGGALEAFF,TGTGCCAGCAGGGAGGGAGGGGCACTTGAAGCTTTCTTT
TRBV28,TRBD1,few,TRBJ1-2,CASRPPGQFFGYTF,TGTGCCAGCAGACCGCCGGGACAGTTCTTCGGCTACACCTTC
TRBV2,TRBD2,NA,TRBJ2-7,CASSSWTSIYEQYF,TGTGCCAGCAGTTCCTGGACTAGTATATACGAGCAGTACTTC
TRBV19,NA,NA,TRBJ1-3,CASSISVLAGNTIYF,TGTGCCAGTAGTATAAGTGTACTCGCTGGAAACACCATATATTTT
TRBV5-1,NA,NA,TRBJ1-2,CASSLGTYNNYGYTF,TGCGCCAGCAGCTTGGGGACATATAATAACTATGGCTACACCTTC
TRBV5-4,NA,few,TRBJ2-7,CASSLFSALSYEQYF,TGTGCCAGCAGCTTGTTTAGCGCACTCTCCTACGAGCAGTACTTC
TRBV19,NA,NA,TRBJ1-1,CASSIGQNTEAFF,TGTGCCAGTAGTATAGGGCAGAACACTGAAGCTTTCTTT
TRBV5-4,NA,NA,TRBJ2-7,CASSLATGLAFSYEQYF,TGTGCCAGCAGCTTGGCCACGGGGCTAGCGTTCTCCTACGAGCAGTACTTC
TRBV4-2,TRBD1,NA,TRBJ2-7,CASSQDIQGEQYF,TGTGCCAGCAGCCAAGATATACAGGGGGAGCAGTACTTC
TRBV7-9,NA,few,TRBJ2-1,CASSYTPSYNEQFF,TGTGCCAGCAGCTATACTCCCTCCTACAATGAGCAGTTCTTC
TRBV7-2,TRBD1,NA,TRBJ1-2,CASSLAFAGTGGGYTF,TGTGCCAGCAGCTTAGCGTTTGCCGGGACAGGGGGTGGCTACACCTTC
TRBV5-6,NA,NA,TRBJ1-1,CASSPARRGTEAFF,TGCGCCAGCAGCCCCGCCCGGCGGGGGACTGAAGCTTTCTTT
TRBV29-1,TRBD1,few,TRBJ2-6,CSVVDRAGANVLTF,TGCAGCGTCGTCGACAGGGCAGGGGCCAACGTCCTGACTTTC
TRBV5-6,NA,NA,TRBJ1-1,CASSLRGEAFF,TGTGCCAGCAGCCTGCGCGGTGAAGCTTTCTTT
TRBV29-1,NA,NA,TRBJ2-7,CSVEDRYEQYF,TGCAGCGTTGAAGATCGGTACGAGCAGTACTTC
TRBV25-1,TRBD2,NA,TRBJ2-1,CASSDPGGGYNEQFF,TGTGCCAGCAGTGACCCTGGGGGGGGTTACAATGAGCAGTTCTTC
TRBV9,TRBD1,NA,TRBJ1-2,CASSVETGGRNGYTF,TGTGCCAGCAGCGTAGAGACAGGGGGGAGGAATGGCTACACCTTC
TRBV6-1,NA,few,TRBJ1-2,CASNAPGVNYGYTF,TGTGCCAGCAACGCGCCGGGAGTTAACTATGGCTACACCTTC
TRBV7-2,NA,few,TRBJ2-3,CASSLFSDTQYF,TGTGCCAGCAGCCTCTTCTCAGATACGCAGTATTTT
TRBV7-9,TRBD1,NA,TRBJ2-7,CASSPGQGVSYEQYF,TGTGCCAGCAGCCCCGGACAGGGAGTATCCTACGAGCAGTACTTC
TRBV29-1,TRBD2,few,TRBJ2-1,CSVTTSLSYNEQFF,TGCAGCGTAACGACTAGCCTTTCCTACAATGAGCAGTTCTTC
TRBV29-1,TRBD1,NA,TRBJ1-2,CSVVRDRVNYGYTF,TGCAGCGTTGTTCGGGACAGGGTTAACTATGGCTACACCTTC
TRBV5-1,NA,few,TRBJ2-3,CASSQTATTDTQYF,TGCGCCAGCAGCCAGACAGCGACTACAGATACGCAGTATTTT
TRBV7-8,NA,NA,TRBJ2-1,CASSSYRVSSYNEQFF,TGTGCCAGCAGCTCCTACAGGGTCTCGTCTTACAATGAGCAGTTCTTC
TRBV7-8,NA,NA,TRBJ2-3,CASGAGFVTQYF,TGTGCCAGCGGGGCAGGTTTTGTAACGCAGTATTTT
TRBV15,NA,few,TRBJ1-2,CATSLLDRSLNYGYTF,TGTGCCACCAGTCTTCTCGACAGGTCACTTAACTATGGCTACACCTTC